These T cell receptor beta chains were read from a single sample in a study of cytomegalovirus exposure and HLA in healthy donors. Produced via immunoSEQ multiplex PCR; TCRdb's table is partial and in-frame only. This sample's clone table lists approximately 70,000 clones. Material for sequencing was PBMCs. The receptors were gathered from a woman aged 40 to 50 in good health and CMV-seropositive. The CDR3 runs from the conserved cysteine through the conserved F or W. The D gene is left open where the match is weak. Rows may omit the clone size; those that give it use once, few, many or a size class.

D gene	V gene	J gene	CDR3 length	clone size	CDR3 DNA	CDR3 protein
-	TRBV15	TRBJ1-4	13	-	TGTGCCACCCTGGGGGGGGCAGGAGAAAAACTGTTTTTT	CATLGGAGEKLFF
TRBD1	TRBV19	TRBJ1-2	14	-	TGTGCCAGTAGCGACGACAGGGCTGACTATGGCTACACCTTC	CASSDDRADYGYTF
-	TRBV11-2	TRBJ2-5	13	-	TGTGCCAGCAGCCCAGGACAGCAAGAGACCCAGTACTTC	CASSPGQQETQYF
TRBD1	TRBV6-5	TRBJ2-1	15	-	TGTGCCAGCAAATTAATCCGGGACAGGGCCAATGAGCAGTTCTTC	CASKLIRDRANEQFF
-	TRBV6-1	TRBJ1-5	15	-	TGTGCCAGCAGTGAAAGGGGTGAGGGCAATCAGCCCCAGCATTTT	CASSERGEGNQPQHF
-	TRBV5-1	TRBJ1-3	15	-	TGCGCCAGCAGCTTGATGGGGACATATGGAAACACCATATATTTT	CASSLMGTYGNTIYF
-	TRBV6-5	TRBJ1-2	16	-	TGTGCCAGCAGTTACTCGACCCTGGCAGGGCCCTATGGCTACACCTTC	CASSYSTLAGPYGYTF
-	TRBV28	TRBJ1-2	14	-	TGTGCCAGCAGGCGGGAGGGGTTCTCCTATGGCTACACCTTC	CASRREGFSYGYTF
-	TRBV6-1	TRBJ2-1	13	medium-sized	TGTGCCAGCAGTGGGGGGGACTACAATGAGCAGTTCTTC	CASSGGDYNEQFF
-	TRBV28	TRBJ2-7	16	-	TGTGCCAGCAGCCCAAGGGGAACCAGCTATATCTACGAGCAGTACTTC	CASSPRGTSYIYEQYF
-	TRBV27	TRBJ1-1	15	-	TGTGCCAGCGTACCTGGGGGCGGTCCGAACACTGAAGCTTTCTTT	CASVPGGGPNTEAFF
TRBD2	TRBV5-5	TRBJ2-5	16	-	TGTGCCAGCAGCCCCGTGACTAGCGGGGGAAAGGAGACCCAGTACTTC	CASSPVTSGGKETQYF
-	TRBV12-5	TRBJ2-3	17	-	TGTGCTAGTGGTTTGGGCCGGGACTCCGGGGCCCCAGATACGCAGTATTTT	CASGLGRDSGAPDTQYF
TRBD2	TRBV5-1	TRBJ2-3	16	-	TGCGCCAGCAGCCCCACCGGGACTAGCGGCACAGATACGCAGTATTTT	CASSPTGTSGTDTQYF
TRBD1	TRBV5-1	TRBJ2-3	15	-	TGCGCCAGCAGCGGACCCGGGACAGGGTGGGATACGCAGTATTTT	CASSGPGTGWDTQYF
-	TRBV27	TRBJ1-6	14	-	TGTGCCAGCAGTTTTATGGGAAGGGGTTCACCCCTCCACTTT	CASSFMGRGSPLHF
-	TRBV15	TRBJ2-1	17	-	TGTGCCACCAGCAGAGAACCTAGCGTGAGCTCCTACAATGAGCAGTTCTTC	CATSREPSVSSYNEQFF
TRBD1	TRBV5-4	TRBJ1-2	13	-	TGTGCCAGCAGCTCCGGGACAGACTATGGCTACACCTTC	CASSSGTDYGYTF